This TCR beta chain appears in the sequencing data of a study of shared clonotypes between healthy human individuals. Overall study: Three CD4 naive, three CD4 memory, two CD8 naive and one CD8 memory plate were used per donor. Overall study findings and caveats: Naive CD4 clonotypes were shared across several donors at about 5%.

Trimming at V came to 2 bases and at J to 2 bases, leaving 6 bases not matched to a gene. Germline V gene data show CDR1 as SGHTA and CDR2 as FQGTGA. This CDR3 comprises 15 residues. Profiled with immunoSEQ multiplex PCR; TCRdb holds only in-frame clones, not every one. The sample contains around 2.5 million clones, approximately 93% of which appear only once. Regarding this clone: What it binds is not known.

The TCR comes from a man younger than 35 in good health. Some clones in this sample may be carry-over from other donors' samples. Sequencing was done on a sample of naive CD4+ T cells from PBMCs. Regarding subset: CD45RA+ positively selected. The chain uses TRBV7-3 and TRBJ2-7; 7 bases match TRBD1. Here the CDR3 DNA reads TGTGCCAGCAGCTTACAAGGGGGCCGTACCTACGAGCAGTACTTC. Protein sequence: CASSLQGGRTYEQYF.